Listed below are T cell receptor beta chains from one sample, sequenced in a study of CD8 T cells in Susac syndrome. A single record per CDR3 protein comes from TCRdb applying MiXCR to the immunoSEQ multiplex PCR reads. The sample includes 100,000 to 150,000 distinct CDR3 sequences, about 93% of them seen just once. The sample was CD8+ T cells from PBMCs. The receptors originated from a human donor with Susac syndrome. Both conserved end residues are part of each CDR3. Each record gives: J gene, clone size, D gene, V gene, CDR3 protein, CDR3 DNA. D genes are given only for firm matches. Clone size is given for some rows only: seen once, a few or many times, or a class if the clone is expanded.

j_gene: TRBJ2-7
abundance: NA
d_gene: TRBD2
v_gene: TRBV10-2
CDR3aa: CASRIGTSYEQYF
CDR3nt: TGCGCCAGCAGAATCGGGACTAGCTACGAGCAGTACTTC

j_gene: TRBJ2-7
abundance: NA
d_gene: NA
v_gene: TRBV29-1
CDR3aa: CSVAPSLAPYEQYF
CDR3nt: TGCAGCGTTGCTCCATCCTTGGCCCCCTACGAGCAGTACTTC

j_gene: TRBJ2-1
abundance: NA
d_gene: NA
v_gene: TRBV10-3
CDR3aa: CAISESEGSGDYNEQFF
CDR3nt: TGTGCCATCAGTGAGTCTGAAGGTAGCGGTGACTACAATGAGCAGTTCTTC

j_gene: TRBJ1-1
abundance: NA
d_gene: TRBD1
v_gene: TRBV7-9
CDR3aa: CASSLDRGYTEAFF
CDR3nt: TGTGCCAGCAGCTTGGACAGGGGATACACTGAAGCTTTCTTT

j_gene: TRBJ2-6
abundance: NA
d_gene: NA
v_gene: TRBV20-1
CDR3aa: CSARGGHSGANVLTF
CDR3nt: TGCAGTGCTAGAGGGGGTCACTCTGGGGCCAACGTCCTGACTTTC

j_gene: TRBJ2-7
abundance: NA
d_gene: TRBD1
v_gene: TRBV20-1
CDR3aa: CSARGQGIYEQYF
CDR3nt: TGCAGTGCTAGGGGACAGGGTATCTACGAGCAGTACTTC

j_gene: TRBJ1-2
abundance: NA
d_gene: NA
v_gene: TRBV29-1
CDR3aa: CSVDWGDHRGYTF
CDR3nt: TGCAGCGTTGACTGGGGTGATCATCGCGGCTACACCTTC

j_gene: TRBJ1-1
abundance: NA
d_gene: NA
v_gene: TRBV10-2
CDR3aa: CASSERAYTEAFF
CDR3nt: TGCGCCAGCAGTGAAAGGGCCTACACTGAAGCTTTCTTT

j_gene: TRBJ2-3
abundance: NA
d_gene: TRBD2
v_gene: TRBV6-1
CDR3aa: CASSAPAGGTDTQYF
CDR3nt: TGTGCCAGCAGTGCCCCAGCGGGGGGCACAGATACGCAGTATTTT

j_gene: TRBJ2-5
abundance: few
d_gene: TRBD2
v_gene: TRBV11-2
CDR3aa: CASSLGFGSGGQETQYF
CDR3nt: TGTGCCAGCAGCTTAGGGTTTGGTAGCGGGGGCCAAGAGACCCAGTACTTC

j_gene: TRBJ1-2
abundance: NA
d_gene: NA
v_gene: TRBV9
CDR3aa: CASSVDASYGYTF
CDR3nt: TGTGCCAGCAGCGTAGACGCCTCCTATGGCTACACCTTC

j_gene: TRBJ1-4
abundance: once
d_gene: NA
v_gene: TRBV7-9
CDR3aa: CASSLAGGGEKLFF
CDR3nt: TGTGCCAGCAGCTTAGCTGGGGGCGGCGAAAAACTGTTTTTT

j_gene: TRBJ2-1
abundance: NA
d_gene: TRBD2
v_gene: TRBV29-1
CDR3aa: CSVEGGLARNEQFF
CDR3nt: TGCAGCGTTGAAGGCGGACTAGCGCGAAATGAGCAGTTCTTC

j_gene: TRBJ1-4
abundance: NA
d_gene: NA
v_gene: TRBV20-1
CDR3aa: CSFGRNEKLFF
CDR3nt: TGCAGTTTTGGGAGAAATGAAAAACTGTTTTTT

j_gene: TRBJ2-5
abundance: NA
d_gene: NA
v_gene: TRBV29-1
CDR3aa: CSVEDLRGVEGETQYF
CDR3nt: TGCAGCGTTGAAGATTTGAGGGGGGTGGAGGGGGAGACCCAGTACTTC

j_gene: TRBJ1-5
abundance: NA
d_gene: NA
v_gene: TRBV7-9
CDR3aa: CASSKQGSNQPQHF
CDR3nt: TGTGCCAGCAGCAAACAGGGTAGCAATCAGCCCCAGCATTTT

j_gene: TRBJ1-2
abundance: NA
d_gene: TRBD1
v_gene: TRBV12-5
CDR3aa: CASGLVFEGAPFGYGYTF
CDR3nt: TGTGCTAGTGGTTTGGTATTTGAGGGGGCGCCTTTCGGCTATGGCTACACCTTC

j_gene: TRBJ2-3
abundance: NA
d_gene: NA
v_gene: TRBV7-6
CDR3aa: CASSLGPTSFISTDTQYF
CDR3nt: TGTGCCAGCAGCTTAGGACCGACTTCGTTTATTAGCACAGATACGCAGTATTTT

j_gene: TRBJ2-3
abundance: NA
d_gene: TRBD2
v_gene: TRBV29-1
CDR3aa: CSAVGTSGEDTQYF
CDR3nt: TGCAGCGCCGTTGGGACTAGCGGGGAAGATACGCAGTATTTT

j_gene: TRBJ2-3
abundance: NA
d_gene: TRBD2
v_gene: TRBV7-8
CDR3aa: CASSLKAGGTDTQYF
CDR3nt: TGTGCCAGCAGCTTAAAAGCGGGGGGCACAGATACGCAGTATTTT

j_gene: TRBJ1-2
abundance: NA
d_gene: NA
v_gene: TRBV5-6
CDR3aa: CASSLGAQNYGYTF
CDR3nt: TGTGCCAGCAGCTTGGGGGCGCAAAACTATGGCTACACCTTC

j_gene: TRBJ2-5
abundance: NA
d_gene: TRBD2
v_gene: TRBV25-1
CDR3aa: CASSEASGGTQETQYF
CDR3nt: TGTGCCAGCAGTGAGGCTAGCGGGGGGACACAAGAGACCCAGTACTTC

j_gene: TRBJ2-5
abundance: NA
d_gene: TRBD1
v_gene: TRBV29-1
CDR3aa: CSVNGGQGEWYQETQYF
CDR3nt: TGCAGCGTTAACGGTGGACAGGGGGAATGGTACCAAGAGACCCAGTACTTC

j_gene: TRBJ1-2
abundance: NA
d_gene: NA
v_gene: TRBV20-1
CDR3aa: CSARDGRLANYGYTF
CDR3nt: TGCAGTGCTAGAGATGGAAGATTAGCTAACTATGGCTACACCTTC

j_gene: TRBJ1-5
abundance: NA
d_gene: NA
v_gene: TRBV7-9
CDR3aa: CASSSSGGGNQPQHF
CDR3nt: TGTGCCAGCAGCTCCTCTGGGGGCGGCAATCAGCCCCAGCATTTT

j_gene: TRBJ2-1
abundance: NA
d_gene: NA
v_gene: TRBV3-1
CDR3aa: CASSFRDTDFEQFF
CDR3nt: TGTGCCAGCAGCTTCCGGGACACAGACTTTGAGCAGTTCTTC

j_gene: TRBJ2-7
abundance: NA
d_gene: NA
v_gene: TRBV30
CDR3aa: CAWSVGIGDTYEQYF
CDR3nt: TGTGCCTGGAGTGTAGGGATCGGGGATACCTACGAGCAGTACTTC

j_gene: TRBJ2-1
abundance: once
d_gene: NA
v_gene: TRBV29-1
CDR3aa: CSVVGTSSSYNEQFF
CDR3nt: TGCAGCGTAGTGGGGACTTCAAGCTCCTACAATGAGCAGTTCTTC

j_gene: TRBJ1-5
abundance: once
d_gene: NA
v_gene: TRBV4-1
CDR3aa: CASSQALGQPQHF
CDR3nt: TGCGCCAGCAGCCAAGCCCTGGGGCAGCCCCAGCATTTT

j_gene: TRBJ1-2
abundance: NA
d_gene: NA
v_gene: TRBV5-1
CDR3aa: CASSLGQGDYGYTF
CDR3nt: TGCGCCAGCAGCTTGGGGCAGGGAGACTATGGCTACACCTTC

j_gene: TRBJ1-6
abundance: NA
d_gene: NA
v_gene: TRBV29-1
CDR3aa: CSVLDSYNSPLHF
CDR3nt: TGCAGCGTTCTCGACTCCTATAATTCACCCCTCCACTTT

j_gene: TRBJ1-2
abundance: NA
d_gene: NA
v_gene: TRBV29-1
CDR3aa: CSVEYSTNYGYTF
CDR3nt: TGCAGCGTTGAGTACAGTACTAACTATGGCTACACCTTC

j_gene: TRBJ2-5
abundance: NA
d_gene: NA
v_gene: TRBV3-1
CDR3aa: CASSHPTRGSQETQYF
CDR3nt: TGTGCCAGCAGCCACCCGACTCGCGGTTCCCAAGAGACCCAGTACTTC